The entry that follows covers one T cell receptor (beta chain) sequence. Its recognized antigen is unknown. Base qualities are not at hand, and no much larger clone is one base apart. This entry belongs to a study of blood T cell repertoires in COVID-19 (TCRdb year 2020). Looking at the study overall: The collaborator samples originated in the United States, Italy and Spain and spanned the acute and convalescent phases of COVID-19. The prospective study material was composed of cDNA or gDNA derived from T cells, B-cell-depleted T cells, or PBMCs. Subjects who had been exposed to COVID-19, were actively infected with it, or had recovered from it provided the deeply sampled blood TCRbeta repertoires that made up the dataset. The repertoires were made available in a free public database intended to serve as a resource for research on the immune response to SARS-CoV-2. The samples were drawn from two sources: the first 160 participants of the ongoing ImmuneRACE study, and over 1,000 subjects contributed by 6 global collaborators. A de-identified subject ID, COVID-19 status, age in years and sex were almost always included in the sample metadata. Where HLA class I and class II types were available, the types were taken from metadata supplied by the sample provider, not from assay-based typing.

Each collaborating institution followed its own protocols to collect whole blood in K2EDTA tubes. For TCRbeta analysis, collaborator samples were shipped as frozen whole blood, as isolated PBMCs, or as DNA extracted from either sample type. Spanning cysteine to phenylalanine, the CDR3 consists of 14 amino acids. Only the CDR3 part of the read is kept: 42 bases, read in frame from the first base. Taken from the germline V gene, the CDR1 and CDR2 loops are LGHNT and FRNRAP. Germline trimming amounts to 1 base on V and 10 bases on J, with 6 as the count of junction bases outside the gene matches. General conclusions and limits of the study: Clinical and demographic metadata were provided uncurated, with the amount varying by source and participant.

TCRbeta CDR3 regions were amplified from genomic DNA by means of the immunoSEQ Assay, a bias-controlled multiplex PCR. On the authors' methods: The number of nucleated cells in each sample was estimated from the amplification of reference gene primers within the assay. To quantify the absolute abundance of each unique TCRbeta CDR3 rearrangement, sequence reads were collapsed and filtered. For each sample, productive Simpson clonality was calculated by taking the square root of Simpson's diversity index across productive rearrangements. TCRdb provides this immuneACCESS table in a form limited to in-frame rearrangements. Some clones are lacking; in checked studies, under half of them reflect an unresolved V gene, and why the rest are absent is not known. V, J and clone size were drawn from that table, and D and trimming were deduced from the DNA. For this sample there are roughly 230,000 clones; 65% to 90% appear just once. In total, the top ten clones hold around 7% of the sample.

The source material was peripheral blood. This sequence uses TRBV12-5 and TRBJ2-1; TRBD1 agrees with 8 junctional bases. The receptor's source is a woman between 50 and 59 years old with acute or convalescent COVID-19. The nucleotide sequence reads TGTGCTAGTGGTTTGGGGAGACAGGGGTGGGAGCAGTTCTTC. Its translation reads: CASGLGRQGWEQFF.